What follows are 19 T cell receptor beta chains derived from one specimen sequenced in a study of T-cell memory formation after mild COVID-19. TCRdb reanalysed the 5' RACE reads using MiXCR and keeps one entry per CDR3 protein. The table lists 350,000 to 450,000 distinct CDR3 sequences, approximately 15% of them singletons. The specimen was PBMCs or a T cell subset sorted from them (not recorded which). The receptors were gathered from a man younger than 35 who had mild COVID-19 (a few samples of this study predate the infection). Cell type and time point are not known.

This clonotype was observed at least ten times. This rearrangement joins TRBV11-2 to TRBJ2-4; D gene unclear. The CDR3 covers 16 residues. Germline values: CDR1 SGHAT, CDR2 FQNNGV. V shed 5 bases and J shed 0 bases, with 14 bases lying between them. The CDR3, as DNA: TGTGCCAGCAGCCCCCTCCGGCGGCTAGCCAAAAACATTCAGTACTTC. It specifies CASSPLRRLAKNIQYF.

This clonotype was recorded many times. The rearrangement joins TRBV7-9 to TRBJ2-2; D is unresolved. The CDR3 consists of 13 residues. V lost 5 bases and J 6 bases, leaving 10 bases between the germline ends. The germline gives CDR1 SEHNR, CDR2 FQNEAQ (reference sequence). DNA for the CDR3: TGTGCCAGCAGCACCTTTGACGCCGGGGAGCTGTTTTTT. This sequence encodes CASSTFDAGELFF.

This rearrangement joins TRBV20-1 to TRBJ2-2; a weak D match, TRBD1 (5 bases). The V gene's germline CDR1 is DFQATT and CDR2 SNEGSKA (reference sequence). Between the trimmed V and J ends, which lost 1 base and 2 bases, there was a span of 8 bases. CDR3 length equals 14 residues. The CDR3 bases are TGCAGTGCTAGAGGGACAAAAAACACCGGGGAGCTGTTTTTT. This gives the protein CSARGTKNTGELFF.

Only a few counts were recorded for this clonotype. The rearrangement links TRBV6-2 or TRBV6-3 to TRBJ1-2; possible D gene TRBD1, 6 bases. The V gene lost 7 bases and the J gene lost 4 bases, with 13 bases spanning the gap. Germline CDR1 reads MNHEY; CDR2 reads SVGEGT. The CDR3 runs 13 residues. This chain's CDR3 is CASNPAGAYGYTF. The CDR3, as DNA: TGTGCCAGCAACCCGGCGGGGGCCTATGGCTACACCTTC.

The rearrangement links TRBV12-3 or TRBV12-4 to TRBJ2-1, with TRBD1 identical over 10 bases. With 5 bases clipped from V and 10 bases from J, the junction kept 8 bases outside the gene matches. This CDR3 region has 14 residues. The CDR3 DNA follows: TGTGCCAGCAGTCTGGGACAGGGGATAAGGGAGCAGTTCTTC. As protein: CASSLGQGIREQFF.

This chain connects TRBV12-3 or TRBV12-4 to TRBJ2-5; no clear D. The CDR3 extends over 13 amino acids. V lost 4 bases, J lost 7 bases, and 13 bases lay in between. The CDR3 protein is CASSSGSERTQYF. The CDR3 bases are TGTGCCAGCAGTTCTGGGTCCGAGCGGACCCAGTACTTC.

This clonotype has a handful of counts. The chain links TRBV7-9 to TRBJ1-2, with TRBD1 matching over 8 bases. Losses at the gene ends were 7 bases for V and 8 bases for J; bases not matched to a gene: 12. Per germline, CDR1 SEHNR and CDR2 FQNEAQ (reference sequence). The length of the CDR3 is 14 residues. The CDR3 DNA reads as TGTGCCAGCACCAAGCAGGGACAGGCAGGAGGCTACACCTTC. Its protein product is CASTKQGQAGGYTF.

The chain is built from TRBV5-1 and TRBJ1-2, with D unresolved. This CDR3 is built from 16 residues. CDR1 SGHRS and CDR2 YFSETQ come from the germline V gene. V was shortened by 0 bases and J by 7 bases, with 19 bases between the two germline ends. As DNA, the CDR3 is TGCGCCAGCAGCTTGGGAGTCGCTGGGTTCCGGCGTGGCTACACCTTC. Translated, it gives CASSLGVAGFRRGYTF.

The rearrangement joins TRBV7-2 to TRBJ2-5; D gene unclear. V lost 8 bases and J lost 4, with 14 bases in between. Germline assignment: CDR1 SGHTA and CDR2 FQGNSA. CDR3 size: 13 residues. This chain's CDR3 is CASGVPGGETQYF. The CDR3 DNA reads as TGTGCCAGCGGCGTCCCCGGTGGAGAGACCCAGTACTTC.

This clonotype was counted many times. The V gene is TRBV7-2, the J gene TRBJ1-2; D is unresolved. Trimming removed 0 bases from V and 0 bases from J, with 11 bases in between. The CDR3 spans 16 residues. Per germline, CDR1 SGHTA and CDR2 FQGNSA. CDR3 in amino acids: CASSLAATRANYGYTF. CDR3 nucleotide sequence: TGTGCCAGCAGCTTAGCAGCGACTCGAGCTAACTATGGCTACACCTTC.

The genes are TRBV18 and TRBJ2-1; possibly TRBD1 or TRBD2 for D (5 bases each). Looked up from germline, CDR1 is KGHSH and CDR2 is LQKENI. The germline V and J ends were trimmed by 2 bases and 9 bases, with 8 bases remaining between them. The CDR3 is 12 amino acids. The CDR3 region is CASSPGDREQFF. The CDR3 bases are TGTGCCAGCTCACCAGGGGACCGTGAGCAGTTCTTC. Complete variable domain (other parts from reference TRBV18 and TRBJ2-1): NAGVMQNPRHLVRRRGQEARLRCSPMKGHSHVYWYRQLPEEGLKFMVYLQKENIIDESGMPKERFSAEFPKEGPSILRIQQVVRGDSAAYFCASSPGDREQFFGPGTRLTVL.

This clonotype was counted between two and nine times. V usage is TRBV9 and J usage is TRBJ1-3, with D possibly being TRBD1 (5 bases). The CDR3 sequence is 18 residues long. The V and J ends lost 0 bases and 0 bases respectively, with 16 bases between them. Germline V CDR1 and CDR2: SGDLS, YYNGEE. CDR3 DNA sequence: TGTGCCAGCAGCGTAGAGTCGGGGCAGGGTGACTCTGGAAACACCATATATTTT. Encoded protein: CASSVESGQGDSGNTIYF.

This clonotype appeared a few times. The chain employs TRBV6-1 and TRBJ1-2, with D unresolved. CDR1 and CDR2 from the germline V gene are MNHNS and SASEGT. The V gene lost 7 bases and the J gene lost 7 bases, with 19 bases spanning the gap. This CDR3 comprises 14 residues. Here the CDR3 DNA reads TGTGCCAGCAACGCTAACCGCGGGGAGAGTGGCTACACCTTC. Amino acid sequence: CASNANRGESGYTF.

The DNA of the CDR3 is TGTGCCAGCAGTCTGCGGGGGGAATTTCGGAAGCAGTACGTC. This encodes CASSLRGEFRKQYV. This chain uses TRBV28 with TRBJ2-7; 8 nucleotides line up with TRBD2. The CDR3 is made up of 14 amino acids. Germline assignment: CDR1 MDHEN and CDR2 SYDVKM. V was pared by 5 bases and J by 8 bases, with 11 bases of the junction left unmatched.

In this sample, this clonotype turned up a few times. V usage is TRBV7-8 and J usage is TRBJ2-3; weak D call: TRBD1 (5 bases). The length of the CDR3 is 16 residues. Looked up from germline, CDR1 is SGHVS and CDR2 is FQNEAQ. V was pared by 3 bases and J by 4 bases, with 17 bases between. The CDR3 spells CASSFQSGPRADTQYF. The CDR3 bases are TGTGCCAGCAGCTTCCAATCGGGCCCCAGGGCAGATACGCAGTATTTT.

The chain joins TRBV12-3 or TRBV12-4 to TRBJ2-3; TRBD2 matches 8 bases. V lost 5 bases to trimming and J lost 3 bases; unmatched junction nucleotides: 13. CDR3 length: 17 amino acids. CDR3 residues: CASSPRDGGAGTDTQYF. DNA of the CDR3: TGTGCCAGCAGTCCGAGGGACGGGGGGGCCGGTACAGATACGCAGTATTTT.

J is TRBJ1-1 and V is TRBV9; a weak D match, TRBD1 (5 bases). Germline lookup yields CDR1 SGDLS and CDR2 YYNGEE. The CDR3 is 13 residues long. Between the trimmed V and J ends, which lost 3 bases and 3 bases, there was a span of 9 bases. CDR3 DNA: TGTGCCAGCAGCGCCGTCAGGGACACTGAAGCTTTCTTT. It translates to CASSAVRDTEAFF.

This clonotype turned up a few times. The rearrangement joins TRBV14 to TRBJ1-2; the match to TRBD1 covers 8 bases. V was pared by 4 bases and J by 7 bases, with 8 bases of the junction left unmatched. From germline, CDR1 is SGHDN and CDR2 FVKESK. This CDR3 has 14 amino acids. This CDR3 reads CASSPRARGLGYTF. The CDR3 DNA is TGTGCCAGCAGCCCTCGGGCCAGGGGGCTTGGCTACACCTTC.

This clonotype was found a few times. This rearrangement joins TRBV6-1 to TRBJ2-4, with D tentatively TRBD1 (6 bases). CDR1 is MNHNS, CDR2 SASEGT, per germline. The CDR3 covers 17 residues. V lost 2 bases and J lost 4, with 18 bases in between. The CDR3 spells CASSENPTGIRKNIQYF. DNA of the CDR3: TGTGCCAGCAGTGAAAACCCCACAGGGATCAGGAAAAACATTCAGTACTTC.